This TCR beta chain was found in a study of Ad26.COV2.S vaccination and SARS-CoV-2 variants. TCRdb's table, derived via immunoSEQ multiplex PCR, lists solely in-frame clones and lacks some. The sample consists of 500,000 or so clones, around nine tenths of them appearing once. Treatment described: roughly 20 received Ad26.COV2.S at low or high dose, single or two shots; roughly five received placebo; per-sample allocation not given. Each sample was drawn 63 days after the first injection (of vaccine or placebo). Germline CDR1 and CDR2: SGHTA and FQGNSA. CDR3 length: 14 amino acids. V lost 5 bases and J lost 1, with 9 bases in between.

The chain links TRBV7-2 to TRBJ1-5; unclear D gene. This specimen was peripheral blood, taken in a trial of Ad26.COV2.S vaccine versus placebo. This clonotype was sampled from a person aged 18-60 years who received the Ad26.COV2.S COVID-19 vaccine or a placebo. CDR3 loop: CASSLGVSNQPQHF. CDR3 bases: TGTGCCAGCAGCCTCGGGGTCAGCAATCAGCCCCAGCATTTT.